This entry is about one T cell receptor beta chain. Its matching antigen is unknown. A junction boundary mismatches the germline segment, possibly from a read error. TCRdb keeps only in-frame clones here, not all; method: immunoSEQ multiplex PCR. The sample holds some 170,000 clones; over 85% are singletons and the top ten take around 2.6%. The data are from a study of T cell responses to AZD1222 COVID-19 vaccine. On the study more broadly: Second-dose schedules of about 4 or about 12 weeks were combined. General study findings and limits: Just five or six AZD1222 recipients were seropositive at baseline. Females outnumbered males among donors, who were mostly white British; clonal diversity was possibly underestimated.

The material was peripheral blood, obtained on day 0 of AZD1222 vaccination. The origin of this receptor is an adult in good health.

The chain's CDR3 is CASSPETGNAEAFF. Written as DNA, the CDR3 is TGTGCCAGCAGCCCAGAGACAGGGAACGCTGAAGCTTTCTTT. The rearrangement joins TRBV3-1 (or the pseudogene TRBV3-2) to TRBJ1-1, with 7 bases fitting TRBD1. This CDR3 is built from 14 residues. CDR1 is LGHDT, CDR2 YNNKEL, per germline (reference sequence).